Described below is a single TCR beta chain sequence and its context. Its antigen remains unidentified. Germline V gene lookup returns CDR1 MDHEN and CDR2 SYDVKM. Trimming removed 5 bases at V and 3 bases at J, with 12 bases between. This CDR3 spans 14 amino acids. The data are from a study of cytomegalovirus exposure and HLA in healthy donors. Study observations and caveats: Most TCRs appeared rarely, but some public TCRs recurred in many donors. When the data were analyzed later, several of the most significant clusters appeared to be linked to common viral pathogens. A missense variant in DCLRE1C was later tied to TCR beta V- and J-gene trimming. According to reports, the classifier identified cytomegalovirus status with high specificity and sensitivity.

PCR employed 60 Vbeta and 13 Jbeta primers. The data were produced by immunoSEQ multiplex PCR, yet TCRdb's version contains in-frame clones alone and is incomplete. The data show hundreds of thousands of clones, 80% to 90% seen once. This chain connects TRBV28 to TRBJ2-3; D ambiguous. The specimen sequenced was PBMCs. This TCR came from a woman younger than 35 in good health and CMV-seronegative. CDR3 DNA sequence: TGTGCCAGCAGTCCGCCGAAACTTACAGATACGCAGTATTTT. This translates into CASSPPKLTDTQYF.